This T cell receptor beta chain is drawn from a study of blood T cell repertoires in COVID-19. Study in general: Acute-phase and convalescent COVID-19 samples originated in the United States, Italy and Spain.

The CDR3 spans 12 residues. V shed 5 bases and J shed 0 bases, with 5 bases lying between them. Clones were read by immunoSEQ multiplex PCR, and TCRdb kept only the in-frame ones, dropping some. The sample has around 340,000 clones; 65% to 90% are singletons. This TCR was recovered from a woman aged 40 to 50 with acute COVID-19. The source material was PBMCs or T cells enriched from blood (not recorded which). This chain uses TRBV12-3 or TRBV12-4 with TRBJ2-7, with D hard to call. The CDR3 sequence is CASSISSYEQYF. CDR3 sequence (DNA): TGTGCCAGCAGTATTAGCTCCTACGAGCAGTACTTC.